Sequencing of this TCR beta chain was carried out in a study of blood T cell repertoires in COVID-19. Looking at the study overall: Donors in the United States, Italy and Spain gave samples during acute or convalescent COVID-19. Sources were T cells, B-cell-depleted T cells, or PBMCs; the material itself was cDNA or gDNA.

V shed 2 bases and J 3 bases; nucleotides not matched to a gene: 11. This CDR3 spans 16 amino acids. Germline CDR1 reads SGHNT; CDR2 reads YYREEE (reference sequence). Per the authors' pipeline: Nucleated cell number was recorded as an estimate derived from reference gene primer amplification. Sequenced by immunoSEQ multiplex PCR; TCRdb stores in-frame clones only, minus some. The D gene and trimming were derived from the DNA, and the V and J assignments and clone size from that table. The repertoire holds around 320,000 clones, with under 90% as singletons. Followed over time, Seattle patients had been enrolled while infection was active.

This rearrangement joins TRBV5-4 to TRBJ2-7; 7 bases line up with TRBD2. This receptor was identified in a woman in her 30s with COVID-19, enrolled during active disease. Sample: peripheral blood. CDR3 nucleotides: TGTGCCAGCAGCTTTGGGTTGCCGGGGGGAGGCTACGAGCAGTACTTC. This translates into CASSFGLPGGGYEQYF.